This TCR beta chain is drawn from a study of blood T cell repertoires in COVID-19. Whole-study context: Donors in the United States, Italy and Spain gave samples during acute or convalescent COVID-19. PBMCs, B-cell-depleted T cells, or T cells were the source of the cDNA or gDNA that made up the material.

Using immunoSEQ multiplex PCR, the repertoire was profiled, and TCRdb retains in-frame clones only, with some absent. The sample yields about 270,000 clones, roughly 88% seen once. V was clipped by 2 bases and J by 0 bases, with 7 bases between them. This CDR3 comprises 15 residues. From germline, CDR1 is MNHEY and CDR2 SMNVEV (reference sequence). Sequenced sample: PBMCs or T cells enriched from blood (not recorded which). The V call is TRBV27, the J call TRBJ2-2; D gene uncertain. The clonotype was recovered from a woman in her forties with acute COVID-19. CDR3 sequence reads: CASSLGSANTGELFF. The CDR3 DNA is TGTGCCAGCAGTTTAGGCAGTGCGAACACCGGGGAGCTGTTTTTT.